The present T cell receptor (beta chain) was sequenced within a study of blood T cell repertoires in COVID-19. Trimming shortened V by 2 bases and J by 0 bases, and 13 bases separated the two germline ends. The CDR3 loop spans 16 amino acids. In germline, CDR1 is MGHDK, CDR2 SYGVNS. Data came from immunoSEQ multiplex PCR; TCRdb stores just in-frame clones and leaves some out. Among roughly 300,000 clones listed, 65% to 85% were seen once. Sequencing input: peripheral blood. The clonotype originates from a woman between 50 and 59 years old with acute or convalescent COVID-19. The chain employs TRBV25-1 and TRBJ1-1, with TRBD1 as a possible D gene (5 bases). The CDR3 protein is CASSERVRGMNTEAFF. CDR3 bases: TGTGCCAGCAGTGAACGGGTTCGGGGGATGAACACTGAAGCTTTCTTT. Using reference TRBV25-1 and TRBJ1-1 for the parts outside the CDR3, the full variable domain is EADIYQTPRYLVIGTGKKITLECSQTMGHDKMYWYQQDPGMELHLIHYSYGVNSTEKGDLSSESTVSRIRTEHFPLTLESARPSHTSQYLCASSERVRGMNTEAFFGQGTRLTVV.